These 16 T cell receptor beta chains came from one sample sequenced in a study of molecular identifiers for immune sequencing clone quantification. TCRdb reprocessed the PCR reads via MiXCR and lists one record per CDR3 protein. Of about half a million distinct CDR3 sequences listed, roughly a fifth are singletons. Sample: naive CD8+ T cells from blood, with Jurkat cell RNA spiked in. Documented subset: FACS-sorted CD8+CD4-CCR7+CD45RA+ naive T cells. Source of these receptors: a human donor in good health. Some libraries in this study had Jurkat cell RNA spiked in.

This chain joins TRBV4-1 and TRBJ2-6; D might be TRBD1 (5 bases). This CDR3 region has 15 residues. Trimming cost V 7 bases and J 1 base, with 11 bases left between them. Per the germline V gene, CDR1 is MGHRA and CDR2 is YSYEKL. This CDR3 reads CASNLDTSGANVLTF. In nucleotides, the CDR3 is TGCGCCAGCAACCTGGACACTTCTGGGGCCAACGTCCTGACTTTC.

This clonotype was found a few times. The V call is TRBV4-1, the J call TRBJ1-3; no reliable D call. Germline lookup yields CDR1 MGHRA and CDR2 YSYEKL. The CDR3 runs 16 residues. Trimming cost V 1 base and J 1 base, with 11 bases left between them. The CDR3 loop is CASSQVSWGSGNTIYF. CDR3 nucleotide sequence: TGCGCCAGCAGCCAAGTGTCGTGGGGTTCTGGAAACACCATATATTTT.

For this clonotype: It may be a read error: a sequence one base away is much more abundant. Lacking the conserved final phenylalanine or tryptophan, this CDR3 likely reflects a read error. This chain uses TRBV10-2 with TRBJ2-6, with a weak D call TRBD1 (5 bases). Germline assignment: CDR1 WSHSY and CDR2 SAAADI. The CDR3 is made up of 16 amino acids. V was trimmed by 4 bases and J by 0 bases, leaving 10 bases between them. CDR3 DNA: TGCGCCAGCAGTGGTCGACAGAACTCTGGGGCCAACGTCCTGACTTCC. It translates to CASSGRQNSGANVLTS.

The chain is built from TRBV19 and TRBJ2-7, with D uncertain. The CDR3 sequence is 15 residues long. CDR1 is LNHDA and CDR2 is SQIVND in the germline V gene (reference sequence). The V end lost 1 base, the J end lost 3 bases, and 13 bases lay between the germline ends. The CDR3 DNA reads as TGTGCCAGTAGTATAGGAGAGTTTTCGGACTACGAGCAGTACTTC. Amino acids: CASSIGEFSDYEQYF.

This clonotype has a count of ten or more. CDR3 bases: TGCGCCAGCAGTCCTCGGAGAACTAGCTACGAGCAGTACTTC. Its protein product is CASSPRRTSYEQYF. The chain recombines TRBV23-1 with TRBJ2-7; maybe TRBD2 (5 bases). Being an ORF, TRBV23-1 has a function that is uncertain. The CDR3 extends over 14 amino acids. Trimming took off 4 bases at V and 3 bases at J, with 13 bases between the two ends.

This clonotype was counted between two and nine times. J is TRBJ2-7 and V is TRBV27, with 12 bases identical to TRBD2. CDR1 MNHEY and CDR2 SMNVEV come from the germline V gene (reference sequence). Trimming took 8 bases from V and 0 from J; bases not matched to a gene: 14. The CDR3 spans 18 residues. In DNA form, the CDR3 reads TGTGCCAGCTGGGGACAGCCAAGGACTAGCGGGACCTCCTACGAGCAGTACTTC. This translates into CASWGQPRTSGTSYEQYF.

In its sample, this clonotype was seen once. One base away lies a much larger clone, so this may be a sequencing read error. No conserved phenylalanine or tryptophan ends this CDR3, so it is likely a read error. The V and J genes are TRBV28 and TRBJ1-5, with D perhaps TRBD1 (6 bases). The CDR3 runs to 14 residues. The V and J ends lost 6 bases and 7 bases respectively, with 16 bases between them. Germline assignment: CDR1 MDHEN and CDR2 SYDVKM. The CDR3 is CASSTPGVGQPQHL. DNA for the CDR3: TGTGCCAGCAGCACCCCAGGGGTCGGGCAGCCCCAGCATCTT.

J is TRBJ1-1 and V is TRBV28; the D gene is possibly TRBD1 (5 bases). Germline CDR1 is MDHEN and CDR2 is SYDVKM. The CDR3 spans 15 residues. The ends were cut back, 5 bases at V and 6 bases at J, with 19 bases in the middle. Written as DNA, the CDR3 is TGTGCCAGCAGTCAAATGGGACTGGGTGACGCTGAAGCTTTCTTT. It encodes CASSQMGLGDAEAFF.

This clonotype was detected many times. The chain links TRBV19 to TRBJ2-3; 10 bases map to TRBD1. V gave up 4 bases and J gave up 4 bases; unmatched junction bases: 2. The CDR3 is 14 residues long. The germline gives CDR1 LNHDA, CDR2 SQIVND (reference sequence). Here the CDR3 reads CASSTGQGPDTQYF. The CDR3 bases are TGTGCCAGTAGTACGGGACAGGGGCCAGATACGCAGTATTTT.

This clonotype came up many times. J is TRBJ2-7 and V is TRBV20-1; 8 bases are a match to TRBD2. With V trimmed by 2 bases and J by 5 bases, 5 bases remained unmatched. The CDR3 consists of 13 residues. Germline V CDR1 and CDR2: DFQATT, SNEGSKA (reference sequence). The CDR3 is CSARWLAGHEQYF. The CDR3 coding sequence is TGCAGTGCTAGATGGTTAGCGGGACACGAGCAGTACTTC.

The chain employs TRBV20-1 and TRBJ1-4; no reliable D call. This CDR3 is 16 amino acids long. The germline V gene has CDR1 DFQATT and CDR2 SNEGSKA (reference sequence). Trimming removed 3 bases at V and 0 bases at J, with 14 bases between. The CDR3 sequence: CSARGRAEATNEKLFF. DNA of the CDR3: TGCAGTGCTAGGGGTAGGGCAGAAGCAACTAATGAAAAACTGTTTTTT.

This clonotype was picked up many times. The chain employs TRBV13 and TRBJ2-7; the D gene is possibly TRBD2 (7 bases). The CDR3 is made up of 13 amino acids. Germline CDR1 PRHDT, CDR2 FYEKMQ (reference sequence). Trimming took 8 bases from V and 6 from J, leaving 17 bases between them. CDR3 region: CASLAAGAGEQYF. Written as DNA, the CDR3 is TGTGCCAGCCTAGCGGCGGGGGCAGGCGAGCAGTACTTC.

The CDR3 region has the DNA TGTGCCAGCAGTTATGGGACAGGGGAGAGTCAGCCCCAGCATTTT. Its translation: CASSYGTGESQPQHF. This chain connects TRBV27 to TRBJ1-5, with 10 bases aligning to TRBD1. The CDR3 contains 15 residues. The J segment lost 6 bases and the V segment lost 4 bases, leaving 6 bases of the junction unmatched. Germline V lookup: CDR1 MNHEY, CDR2 SMNVEV (reference sequence).

This clonotype was picked up a small number of times. This chain uses TRBV27 with TRBJ2-2; the D is unclear. There are 12 residues in the CDR3. V gave up 3 bases and J gave up 10 bases, with 9 bases separating them. Germline V gene sequence: CDR1 MNHEY, CDR2 SMNVEV (reference sequence). The DNA for the CDR3 is TGTGCCAGCAGTTTTGGAAATGCGGAGCTGTTTTTT. This gives the protein CASSFGNAELFF.

This clonotype was counted a few times. The chain combines TRBV27 with TRBJ2-7; 10 bases line up with TRBD2. The CDR3 contains 15 residues. Germline assignment: CDR1 MNHEY and CDR2 SMNVEV (reference sequence). Trimming cost V 5 bases and J 3 bases; bases outside gene matches: 7. The DNA of the CDR3 is TGTGCCAGCAGTCACTCCAGCGGGGGGGTCTACGAGCAGTACTTC. Amino acids: CASSHSSGGVYEQYF.

This clonotype was counted at least ten times. The chain combines TRBV4-3 with TRBJ2-7; D perhaps matches TRBD2 (5 bases). The CDR3 spans 14 residues. Trimming left V 0 bases short and J 2 bases short, with 8 bases between. The germline V gene has CDR1 LGHNA and CDR2 YSLEER. CDR3 amino acids: CASSQDRGTYEQYF. The CDR3 nucleotides read TGCGCCAGCAGCCAAGATCGAGGGACCTACGAGCAGTACTTC.